The entry below gives a single T cell receptor (beta chain) sequence along with its context. The CDR3 spans 13 residues. Per the germline V gene, CDR1 is SQVTM and CDR2 is ANQGSEA. Trimming removed 6 bases from V and 1 base from J; junction bases left unmatched: 5. The data originate from a study of blood T cells in healthy people across ages. For the second PCR, which ran for roughly 6 to 12 cycles, a sample-barcoded 5' primer and a J-beta primer mix were used. TCRdb re-called the 5' RACE reads through MiXCR, storing one row per CDR3 protein. The sample lists over 1,500,000 distinct CDR3 sequences, roughly 50% occurring once.

V is TRBV29-1 and J is TRBJ1-2; 7 positions match TRBD1. The sequenced sample consisted of blood. The receptor was derived from a woman aged 40 to 50 in good health. The CDR3 loop is CSVNDRDNYGYTF. The CDR3, as DNA: TGCAGCGTCAACGACAGGGATAACTATGGCTACACCTTC.